Below are 2 T cell receptor beta chains sequenced from a single sample in a study of shared clonotypes between healthy human individuals. The naive CD8 fraction comprised CD45RO-negative cells positively selected for CCR7 and excluded terminally differentiated effector memory CD45RA+ cells. This table comes from immunoSEQ multiplex PCR, and its TCRdb copy is limited to in-frame clones, with some not included. The sample consists of millions of clones, over 85% of them appearing once. What was sequenced was naive CD8+ T cells sorted from blood. These receptors originate from a man between 18 and 35 years old in good health.

The chain uses TRBV6-5 and TRBJ1-1; 8 nucleotides align to TRBD1. V lost 3 bases to trimming and J lost 0 bases; unmatched junction nucleotides: 6. The CDR3 is made up of 16 amino acids. Germline-derived CDR1 and CDR2 are MNHEY and SVGAGI. CDR3 nucleotide sequence: TGTGCCAGCAGTTATGGGACAGGCGAAATGAACACTGAAGCTTTCTTT. This encodes CASSYGTGEMNTEAFF.

The chain's CDR3 is CASSLDRRRLEQYF. The CDR3 bases are TGTGCCAGCAGCTTGGACAGGCGACGGCTCGAGCAGTACTTC. The genes are TRBV5-5 and TRBJ2-7, with D possibly matching TRBD1 (5 bases). Germline V gene data show CDR1 as SGHKS and CDR2 as YYEKEE (reference sequence). V gave up 0 bases and J gave up 6 bases, with 13 bases separating them. This CDR3 comprises 14 residues.